The clone carrying this T cell receptor (beta chain) was picked up one time. The sample comes from a study of blood T cell repertoires in COVID-19. Study context: Sources were T cells, B-cell-depleted T cells, or PBMCs; the material itself was cDNA or gDNA.

TCRdb's table, derived via immunoSEQ multiplex PCR, lists solely in-frame clones and lacks some. The sample lists around 250,000 clones; 80% to 90% were seen once. In terms of age and location, participants ranged from roughly 18 to 90 years and lived in under 30 US areas. Clinical histories supplied by participants themselves formed the basis of cohort assignment. Two negative PCRs, clearance, or symptom resolution had been documented for recovered Cohort 3 donors. The origin of this receptor is a man aged 18 to 35 who had recovered from COVID-19. Sequences were obtained from PBMCs or T cells enriched from blood (not recorded which).

CDR3 amino acids: CASSRGQGGKETQYF. For the CDR3, the DNA is TGTGCCAGCAGCAGGGGACAGGGGGGTAAAGAGACCCAGTACTTC. J is TRBJ2-5 and V is TRBV7-9; 11 nucleotides align to TRBD1. The CDR3 has 15 amino acids. The germline gives CDR1 SEHNR, CDR2 FQNEAQ (reference sequence). Germline trimming cut 5 bases from V and 3 bases from J; bases unmatched to any gene: 5.